The 28 T cell receptor beta chains listed next were all sequenced from one sample in a study of vaccination and CD4 T cells after COVID-19. The Oncomine TCR Beta short-read assay was applied to DNA of cultured CD4+ T cells. TCRdb reprocessed the PCR reads via MiXCR and lists one record per CDR3 protein. The table shows about 8,800 distinct CDR3 sequences, with approximately 48% occurring only once. Their antigens remain unidentified. Specified treatment: roughly 10-day PBMC culture with coronavirus spike peptide pools or control peptides (ViraFEST assay). Sample: CD4+ T cells from blood, cultured in vitro. Receptors were obtained from a human donor who had recovered from COVID-19.

This clonotype turned up a few times. The CDR3 here is CASRWGDRSNSPLHF. The CDR3 coding sequence is TGTGCCAGCAGATGGGGAGACAGGTCTAATTCACCCCTCCACTTT. V gene TRBV12-3 or TRBV12-4 combines with J gene TRBJ1-6; D is possibly TRBD1 (6 bases). V dropped 6 bases and J dropped 6 bases, with 15 bases sitting between them. The CDR3 covers 15 residues.

The chain carries TRBV27 and TRBJ1-2; perhaps TRBD1 as D (5 bases). The CDR3 consists of 14 residues. V lost 0 bases and J lost 7, with 12 bases in between. From germline, CDR1 is MNHEY and CDR2 SMNVEV (reference sequence). The CDR3 here is CASSLSRGGSGYTF. CDR3 sequence (DNA): TGTGCCAGCAGTTTATCCCGTGGGGGTTCTGGCTACACCTTC.

V and J are TRBV6-1 and TRBJ2-5, with 10 bases fitting TRBD1. Per germline, CDR1 MNHNS and CDR2 SASEGT. The CDR3 consists of 16 residues. The V and J ends lost 2 bases and 4 bases, in that order; junction bases with no gene match: 7. The CDR3 DNA reads TGTGCCAGCAGTGAAAGACAGGGGGCGGTGAGAGAGACCCAGTACTTC. Translation gives CASSERQGAVRETQYF.

The chain uses TRBV6-1 and TRBJ2-1; D is unclear. V gave up 5 bases and J gave up 3 bases, with 8 bases separating them. CDR3 length equals 13 residues. Germline V CDR1 and CDR2: MNHNS, SASEGT. The CDR3 DNA is TGTGCCAGCAGTCCCGAGATCTACAATGAGCAGTTCTTC. This codes for CASSPEIYNEQFF.

The chain joins TRBV5-4 to TRBJ2-7; D is tentatively TRBD1 or TRBD2 (5 bases each). Germline V gene sequence: CDR1 SGHNT, CDR2 YYREEE (reference sequence). The CDR3 length is 16 residues. Trimming took 0 bases from V and 3 from J, leaving 16 bases between them. The CDR3 is CASSLGGVEALYEQYF. Written as DNA, the CDR3 is TGTGCCAGCAGCTTGGGAGGGGTTGAGGCCCTCTACGAGCAGTACTTC.

The chain combines TRBV6-5 with TRBJ2-7, with 8 bases lining up with TRBD1. The CDR3 loop spans 14 amino acids. V lost 4 bases and J lost 5; bases outside the gene matches: 7. Germline CDR1 MNHEY, CDR2 SVGAGI. The CDR3 bases are TGTGCCAGCAGTTTACAGGGGGGAACGGACGAGCAGTACTTC. Residues: CASSLQGGTDEQYF.

Of note for this clonotype: A read error is possible here, since a much larger clone lies one base away. This chain joins TRBV24-1 and TRBJ2-6, with a possible D match to TRBD1 (5 bases). CDR1 KGHDR and CDR2 SFDVKD come from the germline V gene. The CDR3 length is 17 residues. This CDR3 is CATSDPVSSPGANVPTF. CDR3 in DNA: TGTGCCACCAGTGATCCCGTCAGTTCCCCTGGGGCCAACGTCCCGACTTTC.

This clonotype is categorized as large. The J gene is TRBJ2-7, the V gene TRBV7-8, with D perhaps TRBD2 (5 bases). Trimming removed 7 bases at V and 3 bases at J, with 16 bases between. The length of the CDR3 is 14 residues. Germline loops: CDR1 SGHVS, CDR2 FQNEAQ. The CDR3 DNA reads TGTGCCAGCACCCGAAACGAGGGTGGCTACGAGCAGTACTTC. It specifies CASTRNEGGYEQYF. Full variable domain (outside the CDR3, taken from reference TRBV7-8 and TRBJ2-7): GAGVSQSPRYKVAKRGQDVALRCDPISGHVSLFWYQQALGQGPEFLTYFQNEAQLDKSGLPSDRFFAERPEGSVSTLKIQRTQQEDSAVYLCASTRNEGGYEQYFGPGTRLTVT.

This clonotype has just a few counts. The V and J genes are TRBV4-3 and TRBJ1-2, with D uncertain. Germline CDR1 is LGHNA and CDR2 is YSLEER. The CDR3 runs to 15 residues. V lost 1 base to trimming and J lost 4 bases, with 13 bases between them. The CDR3 DNA is TGCGCCAGCAGCCAAGGGCTGGGAGGAGGCTATGGCTACACCTTC. Residues: CASSQGLGGGYGYTF.

This rearrangement joins TRBV2 to TRBJ2-3; D is ambiguous. Germline V gives CDR1 SNHLY, CDR2 FYNNEI. This CDR3 spans 13 amino acids. V gave up 7 bases and J gave up 1 base, with 9 bases separating them. The CDR3 nucleotides read TGTGCCAGCAAAGGGTCGGGCACAGATACGCAGTATTTT. Its protein is CASKGSGTDTQYF.

The sample holds a few counts of this clonotype. This chain connects TRBV19 to TRBJ1-5, with TRBD1 identical over 10 bases. The CDR3 consists of 14 residues. The germline V gene has CDR1 LNHDA and CDR2 SQIVND (reference sequence). The V gene end was trimmed by 7 bases and the J gene end by 2 bases; junction bases not matched to a gene: 2. The CDR3 sequence is CASTGTGGNQPQHF. The CDR3 DNA sequence: TGTGCCAGTACCGGGACAGGGGGCAATCAGCCCCAGCATTTT. Full variable domain (rest looked up from reference TRBV19 and TRBJ1-5): DGGITQSPKYLFRKEGQNVTLSCEQNLNHDAMYWYRQDPGQGLRLIYYSQIVNDFQKGDIAEGYSVSREKKESFPLTVTSAQKNPTAFYLCASTGTGGNQPQHFGDGTRLSIL.

This clonotype was seen a few times. The chain combines TRBV2 with TRBJ2-7; weak D call: TRBD1 (5 bases). Trimming left V 7 bases short and J 0 bases short, with 13 bases between. The CDR3 spans 14 residues. The V gene's germline CDR1 is SNHLY and CDR2 FYNNEI. The CDR3 reads CASTPRQTSYEQYF. The CDR3 coding sequence is TGTGCCAGCACCCCACGACAGACCTCCTACGAGCAGTACTTC.

The rearrangement uses TRBV24-1 and TRBJ2-1; the match to TRBD2 covers 8 bases. V gave up 4 bases and J gave up 8 bases; unmatched junction bases: 3. From germline, CDR1 is KGHDR and CDR2 SFDVKD. The CDR3 length is 13 residues. CDR3 DNA sequence: TGTGCCACCAGTGACGGGGGGGCTTATGAGCAGTTCTTC. Translated, it gives CATSDGGAYEQFF.

The chain couples TRBV7-9 to TRBJ2-3, with D hard to call. Trimming shortened V by 5 bases and J by 2 bases, and 8 bases separated the two germline ends. This CDR3 has 13 amino acids. Germline loops: CDR1 SEHNR, CDR2 FQNEAQ (reference sequence). CDR3 bases: TGTGCCAGCAGCCTTCCGGCCACAGATACGCAGTATTTT. Translated, it gives CASSLPATDTQYF. The whole variable domain, filled in from reference TRBV7-9 and TRBJ2-3, reads DTGVSQNPRHKITKRGQNVTFRCDPISEHNRLYWYRQTLGQGPEFLTYFQNEAQLEKSRLLSDRFSAERPKGSFSTLEIQRTEQGDSAMYLCASSLPATDTQYFGPGTRLTVL.

The table lists this clonotype with a few counts. CDR3 sequence (DNA): TGTGCCAGTAGTATGACACCGCCTTACTATGGCTACACCTTC. It encodes CASSMTPPYYGYTF. The rearrangement links TRBV19 to TRBJ1-2; the D is unclear. The V gene's germline CDR1 is LNHDA and CDR2 SQIVND (reference sequence). There are 14 residues in the CDR3. V lost 3 bases and J lost 3, with 11 bases in between.

The rearrangement links TRBV7-9 to TRBJ1-2; TRBD1 matches at 9 bases. Germline CDR1 SEHNR, CDR2 FQNEAQ (reference sequence). The CDR3 is made up of 14 amino acids. Trimming at V came to 5 bases and at J to 3 bases, leaving 4 bases not matched to a gene. CDR3 nucleotides: TGTGCCAGCAGCCGCCGGGACAGGGACTATGGCTACACCTTC. Amino acid sequence: CASSRRDRDYGYTF.

This clonotype is medium-sized. The chain employs TRBV10-3 and TRBJ2-7, with D possibly TRBD1 on 6 matching bases. The CDR3 spans 12 residues. The V gene lost 4 bases and the J gene lost 3 bases, with 7 bases spanning the gap. The germline V gene encodes CDR1 ENHRY and CDR2 SYGVKD. The CDR3 region is CAISGQDYEQYF. The CDR3 DNA reads as TGTGCCATCAGTGGACAGGACTACGAGCAGTACTTC.

A few counts support this clonotype. The rearrangement uses TRBV24-1 and TRBJ2-7, with TRBD1 as a possible D gene (6 bases). Germline CDR1 reads KGHDR; CDR2 reads SFDVKD. This CDR3 is 15 amino acids long. V gave up 4 bases and J gave up 4 bases, with 16 bases separating them. CDR3: CATSEGSGGRYEQYF. The CDR3 nucleotides are TGTGCCACCAGTGAAGGATCTGGGGGCAGATACGAGCAGTACTTC.

The count of this clonotype is one. The chain joins TRBV19 to TRBJ2-3; possible D gene TRBD1, 7 bases. The germline V gene has CDR1 LNHDA and CDR2 SQIVND (reference sequence). The CDR3 is 16 residues long. V lost 5 bases to trimming and J lost 0 bases, with 15 bases between them. The CDR3 protein is CASSLRQGGSTDTQYF. The CDR3 nucleotides are TGTGCCAGTAGTCTCAGACAGGGAGGAAGCACAGATACGCAGTATTTT. Variable domain in full (rest from reference TRBV19 and TRBJ2-3): DGGITQSPKYLFRKEGQNVTLSCEQNLNHDAMYWYRQDPGQGLRLIYYSQIVNDFQKGDIAEGYSVSREKKESFPLTVTSAQKNPTAFYLCASSLRQGGSTDTQYFGPGTRLTVL.

The rearrangement links TRBV7-2 to TRBJ1-1; D remains ambiguous. Germline CDR1 reads SGHTA; CDR2 reads FQGNSA. V lost 1 base and J 4 bases, leaving 7 bases between the germline ends. The CDR3 runs 13 residues. The CDR3 is CASSLGSITEAFF. The CDR3 nucleotides read TGTGCCAGCAGCTTAGGGAGTATCACTGAAGCTTTCTTT.

This clonotype has only a few counts. The V and J genes are TRBV25-1 and TRBJ1-1, with D tentatively TRBD1 (5 bases). Trimming took off 0 bases at V and 1 base at J, with 6 bases between the two ends. CDR1 and CDR2 from the germline V gene are MGHDK and SYGVNS. The CDR3 covers 14 residues. CDR3 nucleotides: TGTGCCAGCAGTGAATATGGGGGGAACACTGAAGCTTTCTTT. Its translation is CASSEYGGNTEAFF.

This clonotype showed up just a few times. The chain combines TRBV27 with TRBJ1-5, with D perhaps matching TRBD1 (6 bases). The CDR3 runs to 15 residues. CDR1 is MNHEY, CDR2 SMNVEV, per germline (reference sequence). V lost 3 bases, J lost 2 bases, and 11 bases lay in between. The CDR3: CASSFGGAGNQPQHF. The DNA of the CDR3 is TGTGCCAGCAGTTTTGGGGGCGCGGGCAATCAGCCCCAGCATTTT.

CDR3 bases: TGCAGTGCTTGTCTAGCGGGGCGACAAGAGACCCAGTACTTC. It encodes CSACLAGRQETQYF. The J gene is TRBJ2-5, the V gene TRBV20-1; 9 nucleotides line up with TRBD2. The CDR3 length is 14 residues. V was clipped by 5 bases and J by 2 bases; unmatched bases: 6. Germline V CDR1 and CDR2: DFQATT, SNEGSKA (reference sequence).

The rearrangement joins TRBV24-1 to TRBJ2-1; the D gene could be TRBD1 or TRBD2 (5 bases each). CDR1 KGHDR and CDR2 SFDVKD come from the germline V gene. The ends were cut back, 4 bases at V and 4 bases at J, with 19 bases in the middle. The CDR3 is made up of 17 amino acids. Here the CDR3 DNA reads TGTGCCACCAGTGACCACTCGGGCCAAGGGACGTACAATGAGCAGTTCTTC. Its translation: CATSDHSGQGTYNEQFF.

The chain employs TRBV7-8 and TRBJ2-1, with D hard to call. V was trimmed by 5 bases and J by 8 bases, leaving 19 bases between them. Germline assignment: CDR1 SGHVS and CDR2 FQNEAQ. The CDR3 contains 15 residues. The CDR3 DNA follows: TGTGCCAGCAGCCCCGGCGGTAGTCGGTTCCATGAGCAGTTCTTC. Encoded protein: CASSPGGSRFHEQFF.

V gene TRBV19 combines with J gene TRBJ1-1; 7 bases are shared with TRBD1. The CDR3 is made up of 17 amino acids. Germline loops: CDR1 LNHDA, CDR2 SQIVND (reference sequence). V was pared by 5 bases and J by 2 bases, with 14 bases of the junction left unmatched. The CDR3 region is CASSPAFEGAINTEAFF. In DNA form, the CDR3 reads TGTGCCAGTAGTCCTGCTTTTGAGGGGGCAATAAACACTGAAGCTTTCTTT.

The chain combines TRBV19 with TRBJ1-5, with TRBD1 as a possible D gene (6 bases). Trimming stripped 7 bases from V and 2 bases from J, with 12 bases between. From germline, CDR1 is LNHDA and CDR2 SQIVND (reference sequence). The CDR3 loop spans 14 amino acids. The CDR3 is CASIPPGGNQPQHF. The CDR3 bases are TGTGCCAGTATTCCCCCAGGGGGCAATCAGCCCCAGCATTTT.

This clonotype came up once. The gene calls are TRBV2 and TRBJ2-3; D is perhaps TRBD2 (6 bases). The CDR3 extends over 16 amino acids. Germline lookup yields CDR1 SNHLY and CDR2 FYNNEI. V was clipped by 3 bases and J by 1 base, with 14 bases between them. CDR3 amino acids: CASSEGRLGRTDTQYF. For the CDR3, the DNA is TGTGCCAGCAGTGAGGGGAGACTAGGGCGCACAGATACGCAGTATTTT.